One sample yielded the 9 T cell receptor beta chains listed below, sequenced in a study of regulatory T cells in long-lasting Graves disease. Arm-PCR with iRepertoire HTBI primers amplified the CDR3 regions for these TCR beta libraries. TCRdb re-analysed the multiplex PCR reads in MiXCR, keeping a single row per CDR3 protein. Of about 340,000 distinct CDR3 sequences in the sample, roughly a fifth were seen once. Time point: persistent/refractory GD, antithyroid drugs over 5 years with positive TRAb. Researchers made the TCR library from RNA that was extracted from PBMCs. The specimen comprised peripheral blood mononuclear cells (PBMCs), sampled when the disease was refractory, from a patient treated with antithyroid drugs. These receptors all stem from a female donor with Graves disease.

This clonotype has at least ten counts. Written as DNA, the CDR3 is TGTGCCAGCAGACGAACCCCATCAGTTACCCAGTACTTC. Its translation: CASRRTPSVTQYF. The chain carries TRBV5-6 and TRBJ2-5; D unresolved. V shed 5 bases and J shed 8 bases, with 16 bases lying between them. This CDR3 is 13 amino acids long. The germline gives CDR1 SGHDT, CDR2 YYEEEE.

This clonotype occurred a few times. The chain has TRBV20-1 and TRBJ1-2; no firm D call. Germline lookup yields CDR1 DFQATT and CDR2 SNEGSKA (reference sequence). The CDR3 is 13 amino acids. V lost 0 bases and J 4 bases, leaving 9 bases between the germline ends. CDR3 loop: CSAREDLGYGYTF. CDR3 DNA sequence: TGCAGTGCTAGAGAGGACCTTGGCTATGGCTACACCTTC.

This clonotype was counted ten times or more. The chain combines TRBV20-1 with TRBJ2-7; 8 positions match TRBD2. The CDR3 totals 16 residues. The germline CDR1 and CDR2 sequences are DFQATT and SNEGSKA (reference sequence). V lost 5 bases and J lost 6; bases outside the gene matches: 18. CDR3 sequence: CSAGNPGLDPQGEQYF. The CDR3 region has the DNA TGCAGTGCTGGGAATCCGGGACTAGACCCTCAGGGCGAGCAGTACTTC.

The V and J genes are TRBV7-3 and TRBJ2-4; tentatively, D is TRBD1 (6 bases). V shed 5 bases and J shed 1 base, with 15 bases lying between them. The CDR3 has 16 amino acids. The germline gives CDR1 SGHTA, CDR2 FQGTGA. CDR3 in DNA: TGTGCCAGCAGCCTTAACAGGGAAGGGGCCAAAAACATTCAGTACTTC. It encodes CASSLNREGAKNIQYF.

The V and J genes are TRBV15 and TRBJ1-5; D possibly corresponds to TRBD1 (5 bases). Germline lookup yields CDR1 LNHNV and CDR2 YYDKDF (reference sequence). The V and J ends lost 3 bases and 7 bases respectively, with 10 bases between them. The length of the CDR3 is 13 residues. The CDR3 protein is CATSSLGEQPQHF. The DNA for the CDR3 is TGTGCCACCAGCAGTCTAGGGGAACAGCCCCAGCATTTT.

As regards this clonotype: This CDR3 is missing its conserved last phenylalanine or tryptophan, likely due to a read error. In DNA form, the CDR3 reads TGTGCCACCCTTTGGACAGGGGGCACTGAAGCTTTCCTT. Protein sequence: CATLWTGGTEAFL. The chain recombines TRBV6-1 with TRBJ1-1, with TRBD1 matching over 10 bases. CDR1 is MNHNS and CDR2 is SASEGT in the germline V gene. This CDR3 comprises 13 residues. V lost 10 bases to trimming and J lost 4 bases; unmatched junction nucleotides: 6.

This sequence joins TRBV19 and TRBJ2-2; D is ambiguous. Germline-derived CDR1 and CDR2 are LNHDA and SQIVND (reference sequence). The CDR3 has 15 amino acids. Deletions cut 3 bases from V and 1 base from J, with 9 bases between. The chain's CDR3 is CASSIVEWNTGELFF. The CDR3 nucleotides read TGTGCCAGTAGTATTGTTGAGTGGAACACCGGGGAGCTGTTTTTT.

In this sample, this clonotype turned up many times. J is TRBJ1-5 and V is TRBV6-1; D may be TRBD1 (5 bases). The CDR3 contains 19 residues. The V end lost 1 base, the J end lost 3 bases, and 22 bases lay between the germline ends. Per the germline V gene, CDR1 is MNHNS and CDR2 is SASEGT. CDR3 in DNA: TGTGCCAGCAGTGAAGGGATATCTTTCTCGGCAGGGCTCAATCAGCCCCAGCATTTT. It codes for CASSEGISFSAGLNQPQHF.

This clonotype was detected ten times or more. The J gene is TRBJ1-2, the V gene TRBV28; TRBD1 is a possible D gene (5 bases). From germline, CDR1 is MDHEN and CDR2 SYDVKM. This CDR3 comprises 15 residues. V was shortened by 5 bases and J by 7 bases, with 20 bases between the two germline ends. Here the CDR3 DNA reads TGTGCCAGCAGTCTCTCGGCAGGGAAGATTCTTGGCTACACCTTC. Translating it yields CASSLSAGKILGYTF.